The text below deals with one T cell receptor beta chain. TCRdb re-called the 5' RACE reads, yielding one record per CDR3 amino acid sequence without DNA. The sample holds about 300,000 distinct CDR3 sequences. Germline V CDR1 and CDR2: SQVTM, ANQGSEA. CDR3 length equals 13 residues. This entry is derived from a study of monozygotic twins with inflammatory bowel disease. The rearrangement links TRBV29-1 to TRBJ1-5. The TCR originated in a human donor with ulcerative colitis or Crohn's disease, or a healthy co-twin of an affected twin (not recorded which). The sample taken for sequencing was blood. The CDR3 loop is CSVVTRPNQPQHF. Complete variable domain (other parts from reference TRBV29-1 and TRBJ1-5): SAVISQKPSRDICQRGTSLTIQCQVDSQVTMMFWYRQQPGQSLTLIATANQGSEATYESGFVIDKFPISRPNLTFSTLTVSNMSPEDSSIYLCSVVTRPNQPQHFGDGTRLSIL.